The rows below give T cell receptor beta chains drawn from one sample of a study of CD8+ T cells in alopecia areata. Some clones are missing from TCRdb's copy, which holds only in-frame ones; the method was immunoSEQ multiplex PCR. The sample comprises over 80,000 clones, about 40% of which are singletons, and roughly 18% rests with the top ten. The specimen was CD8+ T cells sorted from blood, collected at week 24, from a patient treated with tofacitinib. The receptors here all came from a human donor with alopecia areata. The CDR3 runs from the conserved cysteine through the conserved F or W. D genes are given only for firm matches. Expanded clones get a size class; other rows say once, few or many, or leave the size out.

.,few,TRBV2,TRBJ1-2,TGTGCCAGCAGTGAAGCGTGGGGCAACTATGGCTACACCTTC,CASSEAWGNYGYTF
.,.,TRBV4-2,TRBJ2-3,TGTGCCAGCAGCCAGGGCCCGGCTAGGGATTTT,CASSQGPARDF
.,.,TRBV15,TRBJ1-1,TGTGCCACCAGCAGAGTTTTGGGGGCGCCGGGAGCTTTCTTT,CATSRVLGAPGAFF
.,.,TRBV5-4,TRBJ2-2,TGTGCCAGCAGAGAGGGGTCCGGGGAGCTGTTTTTT,CASREGSGELFF
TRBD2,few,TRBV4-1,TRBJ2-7,TGCGCCAGCAGCCAGGGAGGGAGGTACGAGCAGTACTTC,CASSQGGRYEQYF
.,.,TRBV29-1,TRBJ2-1,TGCAGCGTGGATCTAGCGTCGAGCTCCTACAATGAGCAGTTCTTC,CSVDLASSSYNEQFF
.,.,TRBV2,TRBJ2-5,TGTGCCAGCAGTGAAATTTCCCGGGAGACCCAGTACTTC,CASSEISRETQYF
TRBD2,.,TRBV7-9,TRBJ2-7,TGTGCCAGCAGCCCCCCGACGGGAGGCTCCAGAGGGCAGTACTTC,CASSPPTGGSRGQYF
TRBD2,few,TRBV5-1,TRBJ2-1,TGCGCCAGCAGCCAACGGACTAGCTACACCTACAATGAGCAGTTCTTC,CASSQRTSYTYNEQFF
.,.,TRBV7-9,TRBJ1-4,TGTGCCAGCAGCCCCGGTGAAAAACTGTTTTTT,CASSPGEKLFF
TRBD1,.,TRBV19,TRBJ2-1,TGTGCCAGTTTGGGACAGGGGTACAATGAGCAGTTCTTC,CASLGQGYNEQFF
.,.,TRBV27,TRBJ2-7,TGTGCCAGCAGTTTACGGACGGAGTCCTACGAGCAGTACTTC,CASSLRTESYEQYF
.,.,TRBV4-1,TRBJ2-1,TGCGCCAGCAGCCAAGCTTCAGATAAGAGGAATGAGCAGTTCTTC,CASSQASDKRNEQFF
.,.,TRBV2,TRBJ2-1,TGTGCCAGCAGTGAAAAAGTGGTCGGTGAGCAGTTCTTC,CASSEKVVGEQFF
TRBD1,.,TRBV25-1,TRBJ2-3,TGTGCCAGCGCACAGGGGTCTGCGGATACGCAGTATTTT,CASAQGSADTQYF
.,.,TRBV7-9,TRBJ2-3,TGTGCCAGCAGGGCTAGCACAGATACGCAGTATTTT,CASRASTDTQYF
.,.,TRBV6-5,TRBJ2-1,TGTGCCAGCATTGGACGATACAATGAGCAGTTCTTC,CASIGRYNEQFF
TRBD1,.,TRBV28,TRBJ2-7,TGTGCCAGCAGTAGGGGGACAGGGGTCCTCGAGCAGTACTTC,CASSRGTGVLEQYF
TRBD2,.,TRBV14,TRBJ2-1,TGTGCCAGCAGCCCCTCCGGGACTAGGCACTTCCTCTGGATGGATGAGCAGTTCTTC,CASSPSGTRHFLWMDEQFF
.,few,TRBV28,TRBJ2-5,TGTGCCAGCAGTCCCGGGACGGGGAACCAAGAGACCCAGTACTTC,CASSPGTGNQETQYF
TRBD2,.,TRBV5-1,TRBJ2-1,TGCGCCAGCAGCTTCCCAGAAAAACTAGCGGGAGTGGAGTATGAGCAGTTCTTC,CASSFPEKLAGVEYEQFF
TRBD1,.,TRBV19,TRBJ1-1,TGTGCCAGTTATACAGGGGGAGCGAACACTGAAGCTTTCTTT,CASYTGGANTEAFF
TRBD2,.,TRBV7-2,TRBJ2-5,TGTGCCAGCAGCTTAGGGACTAGCGGGAGGGGAGAGACCCAGTACTTC,CASSLGTSGRGETQYF
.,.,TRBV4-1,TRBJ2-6,TGCGCCAGCAGCAGACTGCTCCTGGGGGCCAACGTCCTGACTTTC,CASSRLLLGANVLTF
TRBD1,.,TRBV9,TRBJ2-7,TGTGCCAGCAGCGGGGACAGGGGGCAGCAGTACTTC,CASSGDRGQQYF
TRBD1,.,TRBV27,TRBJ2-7,TGTGCCAGCAGTTTTCGACAGGGGGACTACGAGCAGTACTTC,CASSFRQGDYEQYF
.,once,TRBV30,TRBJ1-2,TGTGCCTGCCCACATCGGGGACCCAACTATGGCTACACCTTC,CACPHRGPNYGYTF
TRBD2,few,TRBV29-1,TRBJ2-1,TGCAGCGTGGGGGGGTATGAGCAGTTCTTC,CSVGGYEQFF
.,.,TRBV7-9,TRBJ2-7,TGTGCCAGCAGCCACCCGGTAGGCTACGAGCAGTACTTC,CASSHPVGYEQYF
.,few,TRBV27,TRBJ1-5,TGTGCCAGCAGTGCCTGGGGGGCTGGTCAGCCCCAGCATTTT,CASSAWGAGQPQHF
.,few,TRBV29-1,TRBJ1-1,TGCAGCGTCGTGAGACCCTGGAACACTGAAGCTTTCTTT,CSVVRPWNTEAFF
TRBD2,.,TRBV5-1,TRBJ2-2,TGCGCCAGCAGCTTGGTCGCGGGAGACCCCGGGGAGCTGTTTTTT,CASSLVAGDPGELFF
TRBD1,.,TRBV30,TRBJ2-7,TGTGCCTGGAGTCCGGGACAGGGACACTACGAGCAGTACTTC,CAWSPGQGHYEQYF
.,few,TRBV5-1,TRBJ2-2,TGCGCCAGCAGCCCGGACGGGGAATTCAACACCGGGGAGCTGTTTTTT,CASSPDGEFNTGELFF
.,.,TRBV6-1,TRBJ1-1,TGTGCCAGCATTAGGTGGAACACTGAAGCTTTCTTT,CASIRWNTEAFF
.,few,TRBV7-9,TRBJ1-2,TGTGCCAGCAGCCCCGGGACCTATGGCTACACCTTC,CASSPGTYGYTF
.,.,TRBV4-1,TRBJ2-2,TGTGCCAGCAGGGGCACCGGGGAGCTGTTTTTT,CASRGTGELFF
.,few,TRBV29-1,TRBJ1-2,TGCAGCGTTGTAAACCTCTATGGCTACACCTTC,CSVVNLYGYTF
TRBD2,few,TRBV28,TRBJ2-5,TGTGCCAGCAGTCTAACCCTTGCCCTAGCGGCAAACCAAGAGACCCAGTACTTC,CASSLTLALAANQETQYF
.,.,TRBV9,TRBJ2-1,TGTGCCAGCAGCCGGACTAATGAGCAGTTCTTC,CASSRTNEQFF
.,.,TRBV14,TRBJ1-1,TGTGCCAGCAGCTCCTACTCGGGACCAAGGGTCACTGAAGCTTTCTTT,CASSSYSGPRVTEAFF
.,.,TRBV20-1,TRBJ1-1,TGCAGTGCTCCCGTCAACACTGAAGCTTTCTTT,CSAPVNTEAFF
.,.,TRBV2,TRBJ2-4,TGTGCCAGCAGTGAGCGGGACCTATCGTGGGTAGACATTCAGTACTTC,CASSERDLSWVDIQYF
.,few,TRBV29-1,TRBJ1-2,TGCAGCGTTGAAGGGGGCAGCCAGAGGGGCTACACCTTC,CSVEGGSQRGYTF
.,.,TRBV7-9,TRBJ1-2,TGTGCCAGCAGCTTAGGGACGGGAGATGGCTACACCTTC,CASSLGTGDGYTF
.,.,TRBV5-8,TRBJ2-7,TGTGCCAGCAGCTTTACAGGGCCCAGGGGCGAGCAGTACTTC,CASSFTGPRGEQYF
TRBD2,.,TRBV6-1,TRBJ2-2,TGTGCCACGCTCGCCGCGGGAGGGGGGACCGGGGAGCTGTTTTTT,CATLAAGGGTGELFF
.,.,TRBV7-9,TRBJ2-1,TGTGCCAGCAGCTCCCCTGAGTGGCCGGCTAGAGAGCAGTTCTTC,CASSSPEWPAREQFF
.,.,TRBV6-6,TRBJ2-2,TGTGCCAGCAGTTATATTCGCGGGGAGCTGTTTTTT,CASSYIRGELFF
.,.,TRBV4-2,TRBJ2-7,TGTGCCAGCAGCAGTGCCCGGAACTACGAGCAGTACTTC,CASSSARNYEQYF
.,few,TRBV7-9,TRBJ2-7,TGTGCCAGCAGTCCGCTCGTCTTCGAGCAGTACTTC,CASSPLVFEQYF